The 15 T cell receptor beta chains presented below share a single source sample, sequenced in a study of T cells expressing NK-cell markers. Reanalyzing the 5' RACE reads, TCRdb keeps one entry per CDR3 protein, without DNA. The table lists tens of thousands of distinct CDR3 sequences. The sample consisted of blood T cells: a sorted CD56 or NKG2C T cell subset, CD4+ or CD8+ T cells, or bulk PBMC T cells (not recorded which). These receptors came from a woman between 18 and 70 years old in good health.

The J gene is TRBJ1-3, the V gene TRBV6-1. The CDR3 loop spans 15 amino acids. The V gene's germline CDR1 is MNHNS and CDR2 SASEGT. The CDR3 is CASSEGDGSGNTIYF.

This rearrangement joins TRBV4-1 to TRBJ2-3; TCRdb calls TRBD1, which cannot be checked without DNA. This CDR3 has 17 residues. Germline V gene sequence: CDR1 MGHRA, CDR2 YSYEKL. CDR3: CASSQEHYPEGTDTQYF.

The chain is built from TRBV5-1 and TRBJ2-2; TCRdb picks TRBD1, but there is no DNA to check that call. Germline CDR1 reads SGHRS; CDR2 reads YFSETQ. The CDR3 loop spans 14 amino acids. CDR3 sequence: CASSLTGGTGELFF.

The chain combines TRBV12-3 or TRBV12-4 with TRBJ2-1. The CDR3 sequence is 12 residues long. CDR3 sequence reads: CASSLVDNEQFF.

The genes are TRBV12-3 or TRBV12-4 and TRBJ2-3; TCRdb proposes TRBD2, but this gene call is untestable without DNA. There are 16 residues in the CDR3. The CDR3 sequence: CASSAGLAGGTDTQYF.

This chain connects TRBV7-8 to TRBJ2-1; checking the TCRdb D call of TRBD1 is not possible without DNA. CDR1 is SGHVS, CDR2 FQNEAQ, per germline. There are 16 residues in the CDR3. CDR3 sequence: CASSLWGRDVVNEQFF.

The rearrangement joins TRBV25-1 to TRBJ1-2. The CDR3 length is 11 residues. The V gene's germline CDR1 is MGHDK and CDR2 SYGVNS. CDR3 in amino acids: CASSAVGGYTF.

The chain links TRBV11-2 to TRBJ2-2; TCRdb's D call, TRBD1, is unchecked because there is no DNA. This CDR3 has 17 residues. Germline assignment: CDR1 SGHAT and CDR2 FQNNGV. The CDR3 loop reads CASSSVPRQVYAGELFF.

The chain has TRBV29-1 and TRBJ2-1; the D call from TCRdb, TRBD2, cannot be confirmed without DNA. This CDR3 comprises 14 residues. Germline V gives CDR1 SQVTM, CDR2 ANQGSEA. The CDR3: CSVGTGRDYNEQFF.

The rearrangement uses TRBV12-3 or TRBV12-4 and TRBJ2-4; TCRdb calls TRBD2, which cannot be checked without DNA. The CDR3 loop spans 15 amino acids. This CDR3 is CASNIAGRDKNIQYF.

The V gene is TRBV29-1, the J gene TRBJ2-2; absent DNA, TCRdb's TRBD1 call cannot be checked. Germline CDR1 reads SQVTM; CDR2 reads ANQGSEA. This CDR3 spans 13 amino acids. The CDR3 reads CSAKLTDTGELFF.

The V and J genes are TRBV27 and TRBJ2-1; TCRdb picks TRBD2, but there is no DNA to check that call. Germline V gene data show CDR1 as MNHEY and CDR2 as SMNVEV (reference sequence). The CDR3 loop spans 15 amino acids. CDR3 region: CASSLRLAGADEQFF.

The chain carries TRBV7-3 and TRBJ1-1; TCRdb gives TRBD1 as the D gene, but with no DNA this cannot be confirmed. CDR3 length: 13 residues. Per the germline V gene, CDR1 is SGHTA and CDR2 is FQGTGA. This CDR3 reads CASSHGGGTEAFF.

The gene calls are TRBV7-6 and TRBJ2-1; there is no DNA to check the TCRdb D call of TRBD1. The CDR3 runs 14 residues. CDR1 SGHVS and CDR2 FNYEAQ come from the germline V gene. The chain's CDR3 is CASNGGGGSNEQFF.

The chain uses TRBV6-4 and TRBJ2-3; the D call of TRBD1 rests on TCRdb alone, since no DNA is present to check it. CDR1 and CDR2 (germline): MRHNA, SNTAGT. The CDR3 length is 14 residues. The CDR3 loop reads CASSDSTGSDTQYF.